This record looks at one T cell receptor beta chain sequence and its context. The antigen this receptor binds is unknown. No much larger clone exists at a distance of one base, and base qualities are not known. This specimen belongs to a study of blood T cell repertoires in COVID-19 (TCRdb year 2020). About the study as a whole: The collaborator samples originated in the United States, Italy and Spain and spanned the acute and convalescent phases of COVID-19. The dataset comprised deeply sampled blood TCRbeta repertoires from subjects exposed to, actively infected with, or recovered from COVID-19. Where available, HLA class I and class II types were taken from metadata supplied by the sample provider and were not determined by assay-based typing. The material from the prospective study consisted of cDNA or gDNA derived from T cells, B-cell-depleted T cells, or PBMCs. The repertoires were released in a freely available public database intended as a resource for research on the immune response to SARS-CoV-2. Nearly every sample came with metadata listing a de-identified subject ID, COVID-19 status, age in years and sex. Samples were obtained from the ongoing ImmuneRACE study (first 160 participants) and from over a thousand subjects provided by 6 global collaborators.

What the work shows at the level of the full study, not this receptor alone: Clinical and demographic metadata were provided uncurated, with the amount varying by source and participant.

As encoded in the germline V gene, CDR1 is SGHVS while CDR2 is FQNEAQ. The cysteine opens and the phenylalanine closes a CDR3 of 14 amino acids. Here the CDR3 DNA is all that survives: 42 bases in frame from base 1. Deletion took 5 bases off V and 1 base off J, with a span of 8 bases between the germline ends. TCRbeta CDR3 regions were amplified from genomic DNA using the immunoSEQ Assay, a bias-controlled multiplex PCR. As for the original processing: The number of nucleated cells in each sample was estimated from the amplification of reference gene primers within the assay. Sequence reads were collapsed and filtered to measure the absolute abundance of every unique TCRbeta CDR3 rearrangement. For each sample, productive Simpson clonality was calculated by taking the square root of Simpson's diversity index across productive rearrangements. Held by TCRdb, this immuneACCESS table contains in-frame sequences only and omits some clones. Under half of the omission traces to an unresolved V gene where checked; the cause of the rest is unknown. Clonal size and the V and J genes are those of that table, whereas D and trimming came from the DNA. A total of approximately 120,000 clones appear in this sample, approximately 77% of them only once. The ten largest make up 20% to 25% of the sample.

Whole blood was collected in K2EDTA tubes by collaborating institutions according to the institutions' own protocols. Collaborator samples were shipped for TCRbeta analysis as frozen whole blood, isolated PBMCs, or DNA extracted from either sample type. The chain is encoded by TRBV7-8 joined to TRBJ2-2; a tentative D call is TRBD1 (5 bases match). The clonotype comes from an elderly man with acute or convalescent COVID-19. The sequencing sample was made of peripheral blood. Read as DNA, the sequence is TGTGCCAGCAGCGCGACAGTGAACACCGGGGAGCTGTTTTTT. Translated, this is CASSATVNTGELFF.